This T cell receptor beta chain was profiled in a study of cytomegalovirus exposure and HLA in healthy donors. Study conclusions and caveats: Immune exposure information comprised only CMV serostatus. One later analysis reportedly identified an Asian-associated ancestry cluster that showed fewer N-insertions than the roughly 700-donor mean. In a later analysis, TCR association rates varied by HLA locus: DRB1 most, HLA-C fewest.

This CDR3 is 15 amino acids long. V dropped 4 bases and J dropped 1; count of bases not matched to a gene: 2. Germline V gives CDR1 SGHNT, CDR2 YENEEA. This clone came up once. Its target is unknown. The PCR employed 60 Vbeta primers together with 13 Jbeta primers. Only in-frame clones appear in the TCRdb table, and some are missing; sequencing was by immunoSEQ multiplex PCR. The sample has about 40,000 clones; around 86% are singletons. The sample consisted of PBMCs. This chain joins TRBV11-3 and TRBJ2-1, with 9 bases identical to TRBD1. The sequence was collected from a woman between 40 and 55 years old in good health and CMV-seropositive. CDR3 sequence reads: CASSSGTGSYNEQFF. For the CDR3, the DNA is TGTGCCAGCAGCTCGGGGACAGGGTCCTACAATGAGCAGTTCTTC.